This TCR beta chain emerged from a study of blood T cell repertoires in COVID-19. Study-wide context: Acute and convalescent COVID-19 specimens originated in the United States, Italy and Spain. PBMCs, B-cell-depleted T cells, or T cells were the source of the cDNA or gDNA that made up the material.

The CDR3 length is 14 residues. Trimming cost V 6 bases and J 7 bases, with 19 bases left between them. Germline V gene sequence: CDR1 SNHLY, CDR2 FYNNEI. Authors' processing steps: Estimated nucleated cell counts came from reference gene primer amplification. Sequencing was performed with immunoSEQ multiplex PCR; in TCRdb, only in-frame clones are kept and a portion is missing. Clone size and V and J calls were adopted from that table, with D and trimming inferred from the DNA. The sample includes fewer than 200,000 clones, around 90% of them seen just once. This rearrangement joins TRBV2 to TRBJ2-7; D may be TRBD1 (6 bases). The sequenced sample was peripheral blood. This clonotype originated in a man aged 60 to 69 with active or convalescent COVID-19. The CDR3 loop is CASSTNRDSLEQYF. The CDR3 nucleotides read TGTGCCAGCAGCACGAACAGGGATTCTTTAGAGCAGTACTTC.